This T cell receptor (beta chain) was obtained from a study of blood T cell repertoires in COVID-19. Sequencing used immunoSEQ multiplex PCR; TCRdb keeps in-frame clones, though not all of them. Of fewer than 200,000 clones listed, over 70% are singletons. V was cut by 2 bases and J by 2 bases, with 12 bases left in between. CDR3 length: 15 residues. Germline-derived CDR1 and CDR2 are MNHEY and SVGEGT. The sequence derives from a man aged 55 to 70 with acute or convalescent COVID-19. The sequenced sample consisted of peripheral blood. V is TRBV6-2 or TRBV6-3 and J is TRBJ1-2; tentatively, D is TRBD1 (6 bases). For the CDR3, the DNA is TGTGCCAGCAGTTACGGGACACATGGCAACTATGGCTACACCTTC. It translates to CASSYGTHGNYGYTF.